The rows below give T cell receptor beta chains drawn from one sample of a study of OX40 agonist ivuxolimab in advanced cancers. TCRdb keeps only in-frame clones here, not all; method: immunoSEQ multiplex PCR. The sample contains 50,000 to 60,000 clones, 86% of which appear only once. The source was CD4+ or CD8+ T cells sorted from blood, collected in a trial of the OX40 agonist ivuxolimab. These receptors came from an adult with an advanced solid tumor such as melanoma, head and neck, liver or kidney cancer. Each CDR3 is given with its conserved first and last residue. A D gene is named only where the DNA matches it firmly. Not all rows give a size; the values are once, few, many and, for expanded clones, a class.

d_call j_call clone_size v_call cdr3_nt cdr3_aa
TRBD1 TRBJ2-1 . TRBV10-3 TGTGCCATCAGTGTCGGACAGGGAGAAGGTGAGCAGTTCTTC CAISVGQGEGEQFF
TRBD2 TRBJ2-1 . TRBV9 TGTGCCAGCAGTGTAGGGTTGCTAGCGGGAGTAGACAATGAGCAGTTCTTC CASSVGLLAGVDNEQFF
TRBD2 TRBJ2-1 . TRBV4-3 TGCGCCAGCAGCCAAGAGGGAGGGGCCTACAATGAGCAGTTCTTC CASSQEGGAYNEQFF
. TRBJ2-6 . TRBV18 TGTGCCAGCTCGCTTAGTTCGGACCTCTCTGGGGCCAACGTCCTGACTTTC CASSLSSDLSGANVLTF
TRBD1 TRBJ2-7 . TRBV5-5 TGTGCCAGCACCGACAGGGGGTTTTCCAACGAGCAGTACTTC CASTDRGFSNEQYF
TRBD2 TRBJ2-7 . TRBV15 TGTGCCACCAGCAATACACTAGCGTCATCCTACGAGCAGTGCTTC CATSNTLASSYEQCF
. TRBJ1-5 . TRBV7-6 TGTGCCAGCAGCTTAGCCCCTGGGGGGGTGGATCAGCCCCAGCATTTT CASSLAPGGVDQPQHF
TRBD1 TRBJ2-5 . TRBV11-2 TGTGCCAGCAGCCCGGGACAGGGTGCGGAGACCCAGTACTTC CASSPGQGAETQYF
. TRBJ1-2 . TRBV28 TGTGCCAGCAAACCTGGCGGGGGGGGGAACTATGGCTACACCTTC CASKPGGGGNYGYTF
TRBD2 TRBJ2-7 . TRBV5-1 TGCGCCAGCAGCCCCTCTCCGGGACTAGCGATCTACGAGCAGTACTTC CASSPSPGLAIYEQYF
. TRBJ2-7 . TRBV5-5 TGTGCCAGCAGCTTTGCGCACAGGGATTCCTACGAGCAGTACTTC CASSFAHRDSYEQYF
TRBD1 TRBJ1-2 . TRBV19 TGTGCCATTCGGGACAGATGGGGCTACACCTTC CAIRDRWGYTF
TRBD1 TRBJ1-5 . TRBV5-1 TGCGCCAGCAGCGAAGACAGGGGTCAGCCCCAGCATTTT CASSEDRGQPQHF
. TRBJ2-3 . TRBV23-1 TGCGCCAGCAGTCCCGCACCCGGGCGGCCGCGAGGCACAGATACGCAGTATTTT CASSPAPGRPRGTDTQYF
. TRBJ2-5 . TRBV19 TGTGCCAGTAGTATGACAGGTTACCAAGAGACCCAGTACTTC CASSMTGYQETQYF
. TRBJ2-2 . TRBV6-6 TGTGCCAGCAGTCCAACCAGGAACACCGGGGAGCTGTTTTTT CASSPTRNTGELFF
TRBD2 TRBJ2-7 . TRBV19 TGTGCCAGTAGTACCGGGAGGGCGGGCGAGCAGTACTTC CASSTGRAGEQYF
. TRBJ2-1 . TRBV6-5 TGTGCCAGCACCAAACCGGGACTGGTCAATGAGCAGTTCTTC CASTKPGLVNEQFF
. TRBJ2-7 . TRBV25-1 TGTGCCAGCAGTGACCTTAAGGGGACCGAGCAGTACTTC CASSDLKGTEQYF
. TRBJ1-4 . TRBV2 TGTGCCAGCACCCCAACGGATGCAACTAATGAAAAACTGTTTTTT CASTPTDATNEKLFF
TRBD2 TRBJ2-2 few TRBV6-4 TGTGCCAGCAGTTCGGGACTAGCTTCGACCGGGGAGCTGTTTTTT CASSSGLASTGELFF
TRBD1 TRBJ2-6 . TRBV29-1 TGCAGCGTTGAAGACAGGGGGAACGTTCACTCTGGGGCCAACGTCCTGACTTTC CSVEDRGNVHSGANVLTF
TRBD1 TRBJ1-4 . TRBV4-3 TGCGCCAGCAGCCAAGCTCGACAGGGGGCGGGTGAAAAACTGTTTTTT CASSQARQGAGEKLFF
. TRBJ1-1 . TRBV7-6 TGTGCCAGCAGCTTAGTCGAGGGATCTGAAGCTTTCTTT CASSLVEGSEAFF
. TRBJ2-1 . TRBV28 TGTGCCAGCCTACAAGAGAGAGGGAACTACAATGAGCAGTTCTTC CASLQERGNYNEQFF
. TRBJ2-3 . TRBV2 TGTGCCAGCAGTGAACCGGGGTTTAACACAGATACGCAGTATTTT CASSEPGFNTDTQYF
TRBD2 TRBJ2-1 . TRBV4-3 TGCGCCAGCAGGCGGAACATAATAGCGGGAGATTACAATGAGCAGTTCTTC CASRRNIIAGDYNEQFF
TRBD1 TRBJ1-5 . TRBV6-1 TGTGCCAGCAACACTTGGGACAGGGGGGATCAGCCCCAGCATTTT CASNTWDRGDQPQHF
TRBD2 TRBJ2-7 . TRBV5-1 TGCGCCAGCAGCTCCCGAGCGGGAGGGTATAGCGAGCAGTACTTC CASSSRAGGYSEQYF
TRBD1 TRBJ1-2 few TRBV10-3 TGTGCCATCAGTGTGGGACAGGCTGGCTACACCTTC CAISVGQAGYTF
TRBD2 TRBJ2-3 once TRBV5-6 TGTGCCAGCAGCTCCCCGATACTAGCGGGAGCCGGAGATACGCAGTATTTT CASSSPILAGAGDTQYF
. TRBJ2-5 . TRBV20-1 TGCAGTGCTTTGACTGGCGAGACCCAGTACTTC CSALTGETQYF
TRBD2 TRBJ2-7 once TRBV6-5 TGTGCCAGCAAAAGTGCAGCGGGAGGGTACGAGCAGTACTTC CASKSAAGGYEQYF
TRBD1 TRBJ2-7 . TRBV7-9 TGTGCCAGCAGCTTGGACAGGAACAACTACGAGCAGTACTTC CASSLDRNNYEQYF